This T cell receptor beta chain was recorded in a study of Graves' ophthalmopathy and Graves' hyperthyroidism. Germline lookup yields CDR1 SGHTA and CDR2 FQGTGA. This CDR3 spans 11 amino acids. The sample holds a few counts of this clonotype. Germline and junction disagree at one end, which may indicate a read error. From RNA, the CDR3 regions of TCR beta chains were amplified and sequenced. Second-round multiplex PCR followed a first-round RT-PCR using HTBI primers. TCRdb called the multiplex PCR reads again in MiXCR, with one record for every CDR3 protein. The data contain about 740,000 distinct CDR3 sequences, 40% of them singletons.

This receptor was identified in an adult man with Graves' ophthalmopathy. The material sequenced was peripheral blood. The chain recombines TRBV7-3 with TRBJ2-5; 9 bases are shared with TRBD1. The CDR3 sequence: CASSSGQGSDF. CDR3 coding DNA: TGTGCCAGCTCCTCGGGACAGGGTTCTGACTTC.